This is a list of T cell receptor beta chains from one sample in a study of immune evolution from preneoplasia to lung adenocarcinoma. The assay was immunoSEQ multiplex PCR, and TCRdb's table has in-frame clones only and misses some. The table shows 7,500 to 8,500 clones, with approximately 77% occurring only once. Sequenced input: FFPE lung adenocarcinoma in situ tissue. The receptors originated from a donor older than 65 with lung adenocarcinoma. Some clones in this sample may be carry-over from other donors' samples. Both conserved end residues are part of each CDR3. Fields, in order: V gene, clone size, J gene, D gene, CDR3 DNA, CDR3 protein. D genes are given only for firm matches. Only some rows state a clone size, as once, few, many or a class for expanded clones.

>TRBV29-1|.|TRBJ1-1|.
TGCAGCGTTGATGGTTCAGGACGCAACTTT
CSVDGSGRNF
>TRBV6-5|few|TRBJ1-2|.
TGTGCCGCAACGGGGGTGACGGGCTATGGCTACACCTTC
CAATGVTGYGYTF
>TRBV5-1|.|TRBJ2-2|.
TGCGCCAGCAGCTTGTTGTCGGGTTCCGGGGAGCTGTTTTTT
CASSLLSGSGELFF
>TRBV6-1|.|TRBJ2-3|TRBD2
TGTGCCAGCAGTGAGTGGCTAGCGGGGTACACAGATACGCAGTATTTT
CASSEWLAGYTDTQYF
>TRBV2|.|TRBJ1-1|.
TGTGCCAGCCTCAGGGTAATGAACACTGAAGCTTTCTTT
CASLRVMNTEAFF
>TRBV18|.|TRBJ2-5|TRBD2
TGTGCCAGCTCACTAGCGGGGGACCAAGAGACCCAGTACTTC
CASSLAGDQETQYF
>TRBV18|.|TRBJ2-7|.
TGTGCCAGCTCACCAGGGATAGGGTACTACGAGCAGTACTTC
CASSPGIGYYEQYF
>TRBV5-4|.|TRBJ1-1|.
TGTGCCAGCAGGGGTTGGGGGACGGCTGAAGCTTTCTTT
CASRGWGTAEAFF
>TRBV28|.|TRBJ1-2|TRBD1
TGTGCCAGCAGTTTACGTACAGGGGTTAACTATGGCTACACCTTC
CASSLRTGVNYGYTF
>TRBV18|.|TRBJ2-5|.
TGTGCCAGCTCTCTCTCCGGGGAGGAGACCCAGTACTTC
CASSLSGEETQYF
>TRBV7-9|few|TRBJ1-2|.
TGTGCCAGCAGCCAAGAAGGTGCAGGGAAGGTCTATGGCTACACCTTC
CASSQEGAGKVYGYTF
>TRBV28|.|TRBJ2-5|.
TGTGCCAGCACCCCAGGCGTTCACCCAGAGACCCAGTACTTC
CASTPGVHPETQYF
>TRBV6-6|few|TRBJ1-5|.
TGTGCCAGCAGTACGGGCCAAAATCAGCCCCAGCATTTT
CASSTGQNQPQHF
>TRBV20-1|.|TRBJ1-4|.
TGCAGTGCTAACAGTAGGGAAAAACTGTTTTTT
CSANSREKLFF
>TRBV21-1|.|TRBJ1-5|.
TGTGCCAGCAGCAAAGGGGGGTGGAAGGGCAATCAGCCCCAGCATTTT
CASSKGGWKGNQPQHF
>TRBV7-3|.|TRBJ2-3|.
TGTGCCAGCAGCCCGACCAGGAGGAATACGCAGTATTTT
CASSPTRRNTQYF
>TRBV5-6|few|TRBJ1-1|.
TGTGCCAGCAGCTCCGAGGTGGGTGTATCGCCGGGGACTGAAGCTTTCTTT
CASSSEVGVSPGTEAFF
>TRBV6-1|.|TRBJ2-2|.
TGTGCCAGCAGTGATGAGAGGATTTTCACCGGGGAGCTGTTTTTT
CASSDERIFTGELFF
>TRBV10-3|once|TRBJ2-5|TRBD2
TGTGCCATCAGTGGGACTAGCGGGGGGAGACTTCAAGAGACCCAGTACTTC
CAISGTSGGRLQETQYF
>TRBV19|.|TRBJ1-1|.
TGTGCCAGTAGTCGGACGGAGGAAACTGAAGCTTTCTTT
CASSRTEETEAFF
>TRBV30|.|TRBJ2-5|TRBD1
TGTGCCTGGAGTCATAAGGACAGGGAAGAGACCCAGTACTTC
CAWSHKDREETQYF
>TRBV18|.|TRBJ1-4|.
TGTGCCAGCTCACCACCATTAGATGGTGATGGAAAACTGTTTTTT
CASSPPLDGDGKLFF
>TRBV5-1|.|TRBJ2-7|TRBD2
TGCGCCAGCAGCTTGTTTTCAGCGGGAGGGCTTTGGTTCGAGCAGTACTTC
CASSLFSAGGLWFEQYF
>TRBV28|.|TRBJ1-2|.
TGTGCCAGCCACGAGGGGGGGCTTGGCTACACCTTC
CASHEGGLGYTF
>TRBV9|.|TRBJ2-5|.
TGTGCCAGCAGCGTAAGTTGGGGTACTAAAGAGACCCAGTACTTC
CASSVSWGTKETQYF
>TRBV28|.|TRBJ1-5|.
TGTGCCAGCAGTTGGGGGTCCTACAACTATCAGCCCCAGCATTTT
CASSWGSYNYQPQHF
>TRBV20-1|.|TRBJ1-3|.
TGCAGTGCTAGAGAAGCGAACACCATATATTTT
CSAREANTIYF
>TRBV11-3|.|TRBJ2-7|.
TGTGCCAGCAGCCGCCACAGGAGCTCCTACGAGCAGTACTTC
CASSRHRSSYEQYF
>TRBV29-1|.|TRBJ1-1|.
TGCAGCCTCGTGACAGGAAGTCGTCGAGCTTTCTTT
CSLVTGSRRAFF
>TRBV6-1|.|TRBJ1-5|.
TGTGCCAGCAGCCAGTCGGCGGGTCAGCCCCAGCATTTT
CASSQSAGQPQHF
>TRBV9|.|TRBJ1-1|.
TGTGCCAGCAGCTCCCGAGAGTCGTGGGACACTGAAGCTTTCTTT
CASSSRESWDTEAFF
>TRBV19|once|TRBJ1-1|.
TGTGCCAGTAGTCCCCAGTACGGGACAGAAGCTTTCTTT
CASSPQYGTEAFF